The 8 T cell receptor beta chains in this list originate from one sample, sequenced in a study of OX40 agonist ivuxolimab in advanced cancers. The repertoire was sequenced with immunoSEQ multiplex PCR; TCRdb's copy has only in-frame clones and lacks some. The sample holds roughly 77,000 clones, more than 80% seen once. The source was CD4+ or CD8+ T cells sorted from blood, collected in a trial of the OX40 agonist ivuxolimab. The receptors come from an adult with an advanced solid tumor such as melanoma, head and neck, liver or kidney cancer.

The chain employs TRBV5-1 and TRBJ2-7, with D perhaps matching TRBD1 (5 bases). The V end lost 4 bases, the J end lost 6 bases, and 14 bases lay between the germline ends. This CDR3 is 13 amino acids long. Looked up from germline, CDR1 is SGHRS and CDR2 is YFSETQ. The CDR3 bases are TGCGCCAGCAGCACCGGGCCTCAGGGCGAGCAGTACTTC. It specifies CASSTGPQGEQYF. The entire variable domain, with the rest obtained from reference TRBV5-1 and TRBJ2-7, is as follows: KAGVTQTPRYLIKTRGQQVTLSCSPISGHRSVSWYQQTPGQGLQFLFEYFSETQRNKGNFPGRFSGRQFSNSRSEMNVSTLELGDSALYLCASSTGPQGEQYFGPGTRLTVT.

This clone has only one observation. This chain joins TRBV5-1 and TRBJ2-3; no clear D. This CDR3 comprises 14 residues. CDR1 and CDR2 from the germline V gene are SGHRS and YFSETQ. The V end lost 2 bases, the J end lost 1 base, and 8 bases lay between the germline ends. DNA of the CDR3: TGCGCCAGCAGCTTAGGCACGCGCACAGATACGCAGTATTTT. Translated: CASSLGTRTDTQYF.

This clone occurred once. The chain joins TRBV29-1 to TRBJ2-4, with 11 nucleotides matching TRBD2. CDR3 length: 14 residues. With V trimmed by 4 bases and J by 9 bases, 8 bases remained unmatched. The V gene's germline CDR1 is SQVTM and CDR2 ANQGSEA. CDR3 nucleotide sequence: TGCAGCGTTGGGATAGCGGGGGGGCTGGGCATTCAGTACTTC. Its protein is CSVGIAGGLGIQYF.

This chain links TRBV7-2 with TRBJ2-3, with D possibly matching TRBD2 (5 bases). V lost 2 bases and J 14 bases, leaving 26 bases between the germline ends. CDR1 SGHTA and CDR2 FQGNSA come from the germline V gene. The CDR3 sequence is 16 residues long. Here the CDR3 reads CASSLSKGEAGSRVYF. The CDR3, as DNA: TGTGCCAGCAGCTTATCGAAAGGAGAAGCCGGTTCGAGGGTGTATTTT.

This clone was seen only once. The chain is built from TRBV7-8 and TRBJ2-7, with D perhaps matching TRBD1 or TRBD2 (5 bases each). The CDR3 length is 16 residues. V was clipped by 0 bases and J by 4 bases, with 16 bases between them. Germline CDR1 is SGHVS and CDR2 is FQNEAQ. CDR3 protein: CASSLASGQGYYEQYF. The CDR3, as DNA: TGTGCCAGCAGCTTAGCTTCGGGGCAGGGTTATTACGAGCAGTACTTC.

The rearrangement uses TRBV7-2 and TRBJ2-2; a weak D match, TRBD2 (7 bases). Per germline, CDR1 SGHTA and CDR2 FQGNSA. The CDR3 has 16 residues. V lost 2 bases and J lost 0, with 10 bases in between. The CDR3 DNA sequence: TGTGCCAGCAGCTTATTCGGGGGGCCGAACACCGGGGAGCTGTTTTTT. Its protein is CASSLFGGPNTGELFF.

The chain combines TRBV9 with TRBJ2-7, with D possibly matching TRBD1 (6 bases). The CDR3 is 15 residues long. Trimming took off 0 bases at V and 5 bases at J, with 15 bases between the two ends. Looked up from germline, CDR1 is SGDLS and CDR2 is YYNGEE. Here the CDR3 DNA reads TGTGCCAGCAGCGTAGGTCATCAGGGGATCCACGAGCAGTACTTC. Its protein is CASSVGHQGIHEQYF. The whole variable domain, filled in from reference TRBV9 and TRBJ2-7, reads DSGVTQTPKHLITATGQRVTLRCSPRSGDLSVYWYQQSLDQGLQFLIQYYNGEERAKGNILERFSAQQFPDLHSELNLSSLELGDSALYFCASSVGHQGIHEQYFGPGTRLTVT.

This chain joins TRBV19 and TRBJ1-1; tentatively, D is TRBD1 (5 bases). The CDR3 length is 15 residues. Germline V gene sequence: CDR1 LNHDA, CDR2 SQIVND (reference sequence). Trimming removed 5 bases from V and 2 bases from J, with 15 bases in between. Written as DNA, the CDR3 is TGTGCCAGTAGTTTCTACCGACAGCACAACACTGAAGCTTTCTTT. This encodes CASSFYRQHNTEAFF.